This T cell receptor beta chain emerged from a study of blood T cell repertoires in COVID-19. In the study overall: COVID-19 samples collected from the United States, Italy and Spain covered acute and convalescent phases. Sample material is recorded as cDNA or gDNA derived from T cells, B-cell-depleted T cells, or PBMCs.

As originally analysed: The assay estimated nucleated cells by amplifying reference gene primers. Clones were read by immunoSEQ multiplex PCR, and TCRdb kept only the in-frame ones, dropping some. Clonal size and the V and J genes are those of that table, whereas D and trimming came from the DNA. The sample records fewer than 40,000 clones, roughly 80% being singletons. During active infection, Seattle patients enrolled and were then monitored through disease. In germline, CDR1 is MDHEN, CDR2 SYDVKM. The length of the CDR3 is 12 residues. V shed 6 bases and J shed 10 bases, with 14 bases lying between them.

This sequence originates from a man aged 65-85 years with COVID-19, enrolled during active disease. V and J are TRBV28 and TRBJ2-3, with D possibly being TRBD2 (7 bases). Sequencing was performed on peripheral blood. CDR3 DNA sequence: TGTGCCAGCAGGGGGGGGCCACGATCGCAGTATTTT. It specifies CASRGGPRSQYF.